This TCR beta chain was profiled in a study of Tregs in tolerant kidney transplant recipients. The nonmyeloablative bone marrow transplants came from related graft donors, with transient mixed chimerism. Unstimulated Tregs (CD4+CD25+CD127-) and CD4+CD25- non-Tregs were sorted from PBMCs. Libraries were prepared by immunoSEQ multiplex PCR; TCRdb keeps only in-frame clonotypes and omits some of them. The sample includes about 31,000 clones. Comments on this clone: Its antigen is as yet unknown. The CDR3 is cut off 3 residues early in the read; its end comes from the germline J gene.

CDR1 and CDR2 from the germline V gene are DFQATT and SNEGSKA (reference sequence). V lost 2 bases to trimming and J lost 5 bases; unmatched junction nucleotides: 9. The CDR3 totals 15 residues. Study-wide results and limits: Some patients' samples used different primers over time, so nucleotide sequences weren't comparable. Tolerant patients' donor-specific Tregs expanded beyond overall Tregs, suggesting antigen-driven growth.

This TCR came from a human patient who received a combined kidney and bone marrow transplant. T cells may partly derive from the graft donor. The chain couples TRBV20-1 to TRBJ2-1, with 7 nucleotides matching TRBD1. The sample consisted of CD4+ T cells from blood (PBMCs), taken 24 months after the transplant. The CDR3: CSARSRGNFDNEQFF. The DNA read from the CDR3 is TGCAGTGCTAGATCCAGGGGGAATTTCGACAATGAG.